These 10 T cell receptor beta chains originate from one sample sequenced in a study of T cell repertoires in ileal Crohn's disease. Sequencing used immunoSEQ multiplex PCR; TCRdb keeps in-frame clones, though not all of them. The profile shows about 15,000 clones, roughly three quarters of them singletons. The material sequenced was ileal tissue. The source of these receptors is an adult with Crohn's disease.

This clone has only one observation. The rearrangement uses TRBV7-2 and TRBJ1-5; D gene uncertain. The CDR3 loop spans 15 amino acids. Per germline, CDR1 SGHTA and CDR2 FQGNSA. The ends were cut back, 5 bases at V and 2 bases at J, with 13 bases in the middle. The CDR3 spells CASSIDGGRNQPQHF. CDR3 sequence (DNA): TGTGCCAGCAGCATCGACGGAGGCCGCAATCAGCCCCAGCATTTT. The entire variable domain, with the rest obtained from reference TRBV7-2 and TRBJ1-5, is as follows: GAGVSQSPSNKVTEKGKDVELRCDPISGHTALYWYRQSLGQGLEFLIYFQGNSAPDKSGLPSDRFSAERTGGSVSTLTIQRTQQEDSAVYLCASSIDGGRNQPQHFGDGTRLSIL.

This chain connects TRBV18 to TRBJ1-3; no definite D call. The CDR3 length is 15 residues. The V end was cut by 2 bases, the J end by 3 bases, with 11 bases between. Looked up from germline, CDR1 is KGHSH and CDR2 is LQKENI. This CDR3 reads CASSPNREVGNTIYF. Here the CDR3 DNA reads TGTGCCAGCTCACCAAATCGGGAAGTTGGAAACACCATATATTTT. Together with reference TRBV18 and TRBJ1-3, the CDR3 gives the full variable domain: NAGVMQNPRHLVRRRGQEARLRCSPMKGHSHVYWYRQLPEEGLKFMVYLQKENIIDESGMPKERFSAEFPKEGPSILRIQQVVRGDSAAYFCASSPNREVGNTIYFGEGSWLTVV.

In its sample, this clone is medium-sized. In nucleotides, the CDR3 is TGTGCCAGCATCTGGGGGGACGGACTCAATCAGCCCCAGCATTTT. This gives the protein CASIWGDGLNQPQHF. The gene calls are TRBV21-1 and TRBJ1-5. TRBV21-1 is a recognized pseudogene. This CDR3 has 15 residues.

The chain carries TRBV30 and TRBJ2-3; TRBD2 agrees at 11 bases. CDR1 is GTSNPN, CDR2 SVGIG, per germline (reference sequence). The CDR3 covers 16 residues. Trimming removed 3 bases from V and 4 bases from J; junction bases left unmatched: 9. This CDR3 reads CAWSLRLAGLSDTQYF. CDR3 DNA: TGTGCCTGGAGCCTCCGACTAGCGGGACTGTCAGATACGCAGTATTTT.

The V call is TRBV4-2, the J call TRBJ2-7; D not certain. Germline CDR1 reads LGHNA; CDR2 reads YNFKEQ. The CDR3 consists of 16 residues. The V end was cut by 1 base, the J end by 1 base, with 14 bases between. The CDR3 sequence: CASSQGWSADSYEQYF. The CDR3 DNA is TGTGCCAGCAGCCAAGGATGGTCGGCGGATTCCTACGAGCAGTACTTC.

The chain is built from TRBV7-2 and TRBJ1-6; 9 bases line up with TRBD1. After removal of 2 bases from V and 9 bases from J, the junction contained 8 bases not matched to a gene. CDR3 length: 16 residues. Germline assignment: CDR1 SGHTA and CDR2 FQGNSA. CDR3 DNA sequence: TGTGCCAGCAGCTTATACTCCGCGACAGGGGGTTCACCCCTCCACTTT. Amino acids: CASSLYSATGGSPLHF.

This chain joins TRBV4-2 and TRBJ1-2; D is possibly TRBD1 (6 bases). Germline CDR1 is LGHNA and CDR2 is YNFKEQ. There are 17 residues in the CDR3. V was trimmed by 3 bases and J by 4 bases, leaving 21 bases between them. The CDR3 DNA reads as TGTGCCAGCAGCCAGGCGGGCGGACAGCATTATATCTATGGCTACACCTTC. Protein sequence: CASSQAGGQHYIYGYTF.

V usage is TRBV4-1 and J usage is TRBJ2-2; 7 bases align to TRBD1. The CDR3 contains 18 residues. The germline CDR1 and CDR2 sequences are MGHRA and YSYEKL. The J segment lost 7 bases and the V segment lost 5 bases, leaving 19 bases of the junction unmatched. The CDR3 DNA reads TGCGCCAGCAGCTACAGGGACCTGCTGACAGGGTCTTTCGGGGAGCTGTTTTTT. Protein sequence: CASSYRDLLTGSFGELFF.

The V and J genes are TRBV5-1 and TRBJ2-7; tentatively, D is TRBD1 (6 bases). The CDR3 sequence is 15 residues long. Germline CDR1 SGHRS, CDR2 YFSETQ. Trimming cost V 1 base and J 2 bases, with 13 bases left between them. The CDR3 bases are TGCGCCAGCAGCTTGTCAGGACAGCCGACCTACGAGCAGTACTTC. Its translation: CASSLSGQPTYEQYF.

The chain combines TRBV18 with TRBJ2-3; 8 bases match TRBD2. Germline lookup yields CDR1 KGHSH and CDR2 LQKENI. The CDR3 loop spans 14 amino acids. The trim removed 5 bases at V and 3 bases at J, leaving 4 bases unmatched. The CDR3 loop is CASSARLATDTQYF. CDR3 nucleotides: TGTGCCAGCTCAGCTCGACTAGCGACAGATACGCAGTATTTT. The full variable domain, completed using reference TRBV18 and TRBJ2-3, is NAGVMQNPRHLVRRRGQEARLRCSPMKGHSHVYWYRQLPEEGLKFMVYLQKENIIDESGMPKERFSAEFPKEGPSILRIQQVVRGDSAAYFCASSARLATDTQYFGPGTRLTVL.